These 17 T cell receptor beta chains originate from one sample sequenced in a study of cytomegalovirus exposure and HLA in healthy donors (dated by TCRdb to 2015 to 2018). Libraries were prepared through the immunoSEQ multiplex PCR assay. The multiplex PCR relied on a mix of 60 forward primers for TCR Vbeta segments and 13 reverse primers for TCR Jbeta segments. In its TCRdb copy, this immuneACCESS table keeps in-frame sequences only and misses some clones. Where compared with another copy, unresolved V genes explain less than half of these, and the others have no known cause. Within this sample are 150,000 to 200,000 clones, with around 81% of them counted one time only. The top ten constitute under 2.5% of the sample. Source material: PBMCs. These TCRs come from a woman younger than 45 in good health and CMV-seronegative.

V gene TRBV11-2 combines with J gene TRBJ2-3; 11 bases are shared with TRBD2. Trimming removed 2 bases from V and 5 bases from J; junction bases left unmatched: 6. The CDR3 length is 16 residues. Germline lookup yields CDR1 SGHAT and CDR2 FQNNGV. The DNA of the CDR3 is TGTGCCAGCAGCTTAACAAATCTAGCGGGGGGAGATACGCAGTATTTT. It yields the protein CASSLTNLAGGDTQYF.

This chain connects TRBV21-1 to TRBJ2-5; the D call of TRBD1 is as the table states it, not checked on the DNA. TRBV21-1 is marked as a pseudogene. This CDR3 has 12 residues. In DNA form, the CDR3 reads TGTGCCAGCAGATTTAGGGGAGAGACCCAGTACTTC. It translates to CASRFRGETQYF.

The table lists this clone with a few counts. This chain joins TRBV28 and TRBJ2-4, with 7 bases lining up with TRBD2. This CDR3 has 15 amino acids. Per germline, CDR1 MDHEN and CDR2 SYDVKM. The V gene end was trimmed by 10 bases and the J gene end by 0 bases; junction bases not matched to a gene: 9. The CDR3 bases are TGTGCCACCTCTGGGGGGGGAATAGCCAAAAACATTCAGTACTTC. Translated: CATSGGGIAKNIQYF. The variable domain in full, with the rest retrieved from reference TRBV28 and TRBJ2-4, is DVKVTQSSRYLVKRTGEKVFLECVQDMDHENMFWYRQDPGLGLRLIYFSYDVKMKEKGDIPEGYSVSREKKERFSLILESASTNQTSMYLCATSGGGIAKNIQYFGAGTRLSVL.

The CDR3 sequence: CASSDKVAGGGGTDTQYF. In nucleotides, the CDR3 is TGTGCCAGCAGTGATAAGGTAGCGGGAGGGGGAGGCACAGATACGCAGTATTTT. V usage is TRBV6-1 and J usage is TRBJ2-3; TRBD2 matches at 11 bases. Germline CDR1 and CDR2: MNHNS and SASEGT. This CDR3 is built from 18 residues. V dropped 3 bases and J dropped 1; count of bases not matched to a gene: 9.

The chain employs TRBV15 and TRBJ2-7, with 9 positions matching TRBD1. Per the germline V gene, CDR1 is LNHNV and CDR2 is YYDKDF (reference sequence). J gave up 5 bases and V 3 bases, and 8 bases lay outside the gene matches. The CDR3 is 15 residues long. CDR3 nucleotides: TGTGCCACCAGCAGGCCGGGACAGGGAACCCACGAGCAGTACTTC. This encodes CATSRPGQGTHEQYF. Drawing the rest from reference TRBV15 and TRBJ2-7, the complete variable domain is DAMVIQNPRYQVTQFGKPVTLSCSQTLNHNVMYWYQQKSSQAPKLLFHYYDKDFNNEADTPDNFQSRRPNTSFCFLDIRSPGLGDTAMYLCATSRPGQGTHEQYFGPGTRLTVT.

This rearrangement joins TRBV27 to TRBJ1-2; 8 nucleotides match TRBD1. The CDR3 spans 16 residues. The V gene end was trimmed by 5 bases and the J gene end by 5 bases; junction bases not matched to a gene: 13. Germline assignment: CDR1 MNHEY and CDR2 SMNVEV (reference sequence). CDR3 region: CASSAGTGPLAYGYTF. For the CDR3, the DNA is TGTGCCAGCAGTGCCGGGACAGGTCCCCTTGCTTATGGCTACACCTTC.

V and J are TRBV20-1 and TRBJ2-5; D gene unclear. Germline assignment: CDR1 DFQATT and CDR2 SNEGSKA (reference sequence). The CDR3 loop spans 10 amino acids. Trimming removed 4 bases at V and 5 bases at J, with 5 bases between. The CDR3 is CSANGETQYF. The CDR3 nucleotides read TGCAGTGCTAACGGGGAGACCCAGTACTTC.

The chain employs TRBV5-1 and TRBJ1-3; D is ambiguous. Per germline, CDR1 SGHRS and CDR2 YFSETQ. This CDR3 is built from 14 residues. Trimming left V 3 bases short and J 1 base short, with 8 bases between. CDR3 nucleotides: TGCGCCAGCAGCTGGGAGGGATCTGGAAACACCATATATTTT. This encodes CASSWEGSGNTIYF. The entire variable domain, with the rest obtained from reference TRBV5-1 and TRBJ1-3, is as follows: KAGVTQTPRYLIKTRGQQVTLSCSPISGHRSVSWYQQTPGQGLQFLFEYFSETQRNKGNFPGRFSGRQFSNSRSEMNVSTLELGDSALYLCASSWEGSGNTIYFGEGSWLTVV.

This clone occurred a few times. The chain combines TRBV28 with TRBJ2-2; TRBD1 matches 7 bases. The CDR3 has 15 amino acids. CDR1 is MDHEN and CDR2 is SYDVKM in the germline V gene. Trimming cost V 3 bases and J 3 bases; bases outside gene matches: 4. The CDR3, as DNA: TGTGCCAGCAGTTTCGGGGACAGACACACCGGGGAGCTGTTTTTT. As protein: CASSFGDRHTGELFF.

The table lists this clone with a count of one. Mismatch with germline at one junction end may stem from a read error. The chain is built from TRBV7-9 and TRBJ1-4; 7 bases are a match to TRBD1. CDR1 SEHNR and CDR2 FQNEAQ come from the germline V gene (reference sequence). The CDR3 loop spans 15 amino acids. The CDR3 reads CSSSLLQGRNEKLFF. As DNA, the CDR3 is TGTTCCAGCAGCTTGCTACAGGGGAGAAATGAAAAACTGTTTTTT.

This clone came up once. The V gene is TRBV19, the J gene TRBJ1-5, with D maybe TRBD1 (6 bases). There are 14 residues in the CDR3. CDR1 is LNHDA and CDR2 is SQIVND in the germline V gene (reference sequence). Trimming removed 4 bases from V and 6 bases from J, with 13 bases in between. This CDR3 reads CASSTLQGSQPQHF. For the CDR3, the DNA is TGTGCCAGTAGTACCCTACAGGGATCTCAGCCCCAGCATTTT.

The chain couples TRBV27 to TRBJ2-7; 12 bases match TRBD2. Trimming removed 6 bases from V and 7 bases from J; junction bases left unmatched: 7. The CDR3 has 14 residues. CDR1 and CDR2 (germline): MNHEY, SMNVEV (reference sequence). In DNA form, the CDR3 reads TGTGCCAGCAGGCTAGCGGGAGGGCCTCGAGAGCAGTACTTC. This codes for CASRLAGGPREQYF.

J is TRBJ2-1 and V is TRBV5-4; 12 bases are a match to TRBD2. CDR3 length: 18 residues. Unmatched junction bases numbered 8, after V lost 1 base and J lost 3 bases. CDR1 and CDR2 (germline): SGHNT, YYREEE (reference sequence). CDR3 DNA: TGTGCCAGCAGCTTGCGCCGGACTAGCGGGGTTAGCTACAATGAGCAGTTCTTC. Its protein is CASSLRRTSGVSYNEQFF. Together with reference TRBV5-4 and TRBJ2-1, the CDR3 gives the full variable domain: ETGVTQSPTHLIKTRGQQVTLRCSSQSGHNTVSWYQQALGQGPQFIFQYYREEENGRGNFPPRFSGLQFPNYSSELNVNALELDDSALYLCASSLRRTSGVSYNEQFFGPGTRLTVL.

The rearrangement joins TRBV19 to TRBJ2-1; 15 bases match TRBD2. Germline CDR1 reads LNHDA; CDR2 reads SQIVND (reference sequence). This CDR3 is built from 17 residues. Trimming removed 5 bases from V and 4 bases from J; junction bases left unmatched: 6. The CDR3 protein is CASSPRTSGGVYNEQFF. The CDR3, as DNA: TGTGCCAGTAGTCCCCGGACTAGCGGGGGGGTATACAATGAGCAGTTCTTC.

The rearrangement uses TRBV7-9 and TRBJ2-2, with TRBD2 as a possible D gene (5 bases). This CDR3 has 16 amino acids. V was trimmed by 6 bases and J by 3 bases, leaving 17 bases between them. Germline CDR1 and CDR2: SEHNR and FQNEAQ (reference sequence). The CDR3 protein is CASRPKGYGDTGELFF. DNA of the CDR3: TGTGCCAGCAGACCAAAAGGGTACGGGGACACCGGGGAGCTGTTTTTT.

The chain couples TRBV5-4 to TRBJ2-3; no reliable D call. The CDR3 is made up of 13 amino acids. Germline V lookup: CDR1 SGHNT, CDR2 YYREEE (reference sequence). The V end was cut by 4 bases, the J end by 4 bases, with 10 bases between. Here the CDR3 reads CASSASVSDTQYF. The CDR3 DNA reads as TGTGCCAGCAGCGCCAGCGTCTCAGATACGCAGTATTTT. The whole variable domain, filled in from reference TRBV5-4 and TRBJ2-3, reads ETGVTQSPTHLIKTRGQQVTLRCSSQSGHNTVSWYQQALGQGPQFIFQYYREEENGRGNFPPRFSGLQFPNYSSELNVNALELDDSALYLCASSASVSDTQYFGPGTRLTVL.

This clone was picked up a small number of times. The V gene is TRBV18, the J gene TRBJ2-7; 8 bases are shared with TRBD1. After removal of 3 bases from V and 0 bases from J, the junction contained 7 bases not matched to a gene. The CDR3 covers 16 residues. Germline loops: CDR1 KGHSH, CDR2 LQKENI. The CDR3 DNA reads TGTGCCAGCTCACCGAATCTTGGACAGGGCTCCTACGAGCAGTACTTC. It translates to CASSPNLGQGSYEQYF.